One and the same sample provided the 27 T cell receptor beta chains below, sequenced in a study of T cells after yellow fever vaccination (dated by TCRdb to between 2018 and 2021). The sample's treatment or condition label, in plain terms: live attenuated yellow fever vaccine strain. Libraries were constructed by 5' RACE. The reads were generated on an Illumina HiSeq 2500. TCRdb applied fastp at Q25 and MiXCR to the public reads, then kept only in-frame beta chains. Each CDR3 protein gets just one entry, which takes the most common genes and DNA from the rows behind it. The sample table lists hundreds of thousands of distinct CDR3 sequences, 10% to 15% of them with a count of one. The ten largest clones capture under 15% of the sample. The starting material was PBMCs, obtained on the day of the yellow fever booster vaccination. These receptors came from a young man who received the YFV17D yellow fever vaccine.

Here the CDR3 DNA reads TGTGCTAGTGGTTTGGTACTCCAGGACAGGGTGGAGACCCAGTACTTC. The encoded protein is CASGLVLQDRVETQYF. The chain recombines TRBV12-5 with TRBJ2-5; TRBD1 agrees at 8 bases. Germline lookup yields CDR1 LGHNT and CDR2 FRNRAP. The CDR3 length is 16 residues. V was pared by 0 bases and J by 5 bases, with 8 bases of the junction left unmatched.

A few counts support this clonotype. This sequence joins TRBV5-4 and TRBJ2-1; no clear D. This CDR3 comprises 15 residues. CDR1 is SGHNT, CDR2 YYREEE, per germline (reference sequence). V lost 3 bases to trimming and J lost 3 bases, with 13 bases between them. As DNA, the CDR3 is TGTGCCAGCAGCTCCCCCTCAGAGGACTACAATGAGCAGTTCTTC. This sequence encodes CASSSPSEDYNEQFF.

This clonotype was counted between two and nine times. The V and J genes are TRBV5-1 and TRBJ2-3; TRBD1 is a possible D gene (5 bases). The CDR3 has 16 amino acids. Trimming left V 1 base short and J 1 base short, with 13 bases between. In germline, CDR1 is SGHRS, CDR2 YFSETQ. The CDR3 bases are TGCGCCAGCAGCTTGAGGGGCCAACCCGGCACAGATACGCAGTATTTT. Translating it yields CASSLRGQPGTDTQYF.

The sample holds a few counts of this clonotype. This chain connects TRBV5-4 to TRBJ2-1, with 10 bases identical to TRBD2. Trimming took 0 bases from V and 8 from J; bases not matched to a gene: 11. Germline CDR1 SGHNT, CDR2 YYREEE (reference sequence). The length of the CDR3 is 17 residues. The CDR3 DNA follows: TGTGCCAGCAGCTTGGCGGGTGGTCTAGCGGGAGATGATGAGCAGTTCTTC. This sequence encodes CASSLAGGLAGDDEQFF.

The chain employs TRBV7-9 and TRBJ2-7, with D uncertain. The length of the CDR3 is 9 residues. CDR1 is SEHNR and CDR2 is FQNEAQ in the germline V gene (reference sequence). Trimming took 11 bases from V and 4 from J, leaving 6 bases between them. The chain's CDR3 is CAVGYEQYF. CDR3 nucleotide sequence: TGTGCCGTTGGGTACGAGCAGTACTTC.

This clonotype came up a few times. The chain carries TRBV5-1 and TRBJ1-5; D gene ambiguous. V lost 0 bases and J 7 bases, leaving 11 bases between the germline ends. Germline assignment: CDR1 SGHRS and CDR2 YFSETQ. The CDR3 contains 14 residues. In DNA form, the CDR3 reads TGCGCCAGCAGCTTGGGAGGGAATGGGCAGCCCCAGCATTTT. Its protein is CASSLGGNGQPQHF.

The CDR3 region has the DNA TGTGCCAGCAGCTCGACGGGGCTCTCCTACGAGCAGTACTTC. Encoded protein: CASSSTGLSYEQYF. The chain combines TRBV11-2 with TRBJ2-7; D may match TRBD1 or TRBD2 (5 bases each). This CDR3 region has 14 residues. CDR1 SGHAT and CDR2 FQNNGV come from the germline V gene. V lost 4 bases to trimming and J lost 0 bases, with 10 bases between them.

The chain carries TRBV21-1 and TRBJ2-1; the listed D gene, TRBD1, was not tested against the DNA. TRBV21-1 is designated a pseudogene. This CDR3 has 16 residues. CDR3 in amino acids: CASSRSPGQGPNEQFF. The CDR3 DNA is TGTGCCAGCAGCAGGTCCCCGGGACAGGGGCCCAATGAGCAGTTCTTC.

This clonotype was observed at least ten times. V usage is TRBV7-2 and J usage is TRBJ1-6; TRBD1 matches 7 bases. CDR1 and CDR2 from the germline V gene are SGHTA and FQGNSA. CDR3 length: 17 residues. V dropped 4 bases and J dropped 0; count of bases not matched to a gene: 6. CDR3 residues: CASSYSQGGSYNSPLHF. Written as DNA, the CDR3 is TGTGCCAGCAGCTACAGTCAGGGGGGCTCCTATAATTCACCCCTCCACTTT.

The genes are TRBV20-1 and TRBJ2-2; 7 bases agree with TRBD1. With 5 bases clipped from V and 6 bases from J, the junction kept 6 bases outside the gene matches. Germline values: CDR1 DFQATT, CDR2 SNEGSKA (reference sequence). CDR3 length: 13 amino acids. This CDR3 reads CSAQKQGSGELFF. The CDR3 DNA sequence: TGCAGTGCTCAAAAACAGGGGTCCGGGGAGCTGTTTTTT.

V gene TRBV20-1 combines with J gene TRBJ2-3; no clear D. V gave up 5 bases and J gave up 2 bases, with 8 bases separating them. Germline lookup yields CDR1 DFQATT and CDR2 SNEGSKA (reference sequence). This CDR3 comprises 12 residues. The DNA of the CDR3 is TGCAGTGCTGAACCTCACACAGATACGCAGTATTTT. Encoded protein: CSAEPHTDTQYF.

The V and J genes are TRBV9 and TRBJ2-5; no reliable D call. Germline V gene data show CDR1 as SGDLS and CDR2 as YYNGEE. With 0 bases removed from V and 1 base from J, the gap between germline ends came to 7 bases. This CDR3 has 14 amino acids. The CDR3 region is CASSVGWLQETQYF. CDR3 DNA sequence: TGTGCCAGCAGCGTAGGGTGGCTCCAAGAGACCCAGTACTTC. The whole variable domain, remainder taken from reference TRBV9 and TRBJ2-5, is DSGVTQTPKHLITATGQRVTLRCSPRSGDLSVYWYQQSLDQGLQFLIQYYNGEERAKGNILERFSAQQFPDLHSELNLSSLELGDSALYFCASSVGWLQETQYFGPGTRLLVL.

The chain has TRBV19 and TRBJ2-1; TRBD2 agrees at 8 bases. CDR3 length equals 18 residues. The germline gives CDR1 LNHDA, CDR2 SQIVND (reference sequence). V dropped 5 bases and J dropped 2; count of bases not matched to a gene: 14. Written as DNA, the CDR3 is TGTGCCAGTAGTTTACCCACTTTAGCGGGGTACACCTACAATGAGCAGTTCTTC. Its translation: CASSLPTLAGYTYNEQFF.

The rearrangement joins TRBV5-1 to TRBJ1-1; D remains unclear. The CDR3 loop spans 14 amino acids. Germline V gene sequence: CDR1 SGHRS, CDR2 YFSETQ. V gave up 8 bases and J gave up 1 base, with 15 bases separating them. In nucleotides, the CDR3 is TGCGCCAGTCAAGGGCCAGGCCAGAACACTGAAGCTTTCTTT. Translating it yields CASQGPGQNTEAFF.

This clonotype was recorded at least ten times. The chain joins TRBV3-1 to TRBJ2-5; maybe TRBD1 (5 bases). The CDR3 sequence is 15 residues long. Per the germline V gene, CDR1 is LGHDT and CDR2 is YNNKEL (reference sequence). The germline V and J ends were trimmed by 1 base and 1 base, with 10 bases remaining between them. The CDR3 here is CASSQGGRGQETQYF. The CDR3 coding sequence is TGTGCCAGCAGCCAAGGGGGAAGGGGCCAAGAGACCCAGTACTTC.

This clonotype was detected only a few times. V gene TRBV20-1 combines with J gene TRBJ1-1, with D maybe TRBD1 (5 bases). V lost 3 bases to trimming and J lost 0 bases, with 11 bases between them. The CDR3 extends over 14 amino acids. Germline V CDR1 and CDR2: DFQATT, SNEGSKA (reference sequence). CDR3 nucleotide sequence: TGCAGTGCTAGGGGAGGGGCCTTGAACACTGAAGCTTTCTTT. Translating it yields CSARGGALNTEAFF.

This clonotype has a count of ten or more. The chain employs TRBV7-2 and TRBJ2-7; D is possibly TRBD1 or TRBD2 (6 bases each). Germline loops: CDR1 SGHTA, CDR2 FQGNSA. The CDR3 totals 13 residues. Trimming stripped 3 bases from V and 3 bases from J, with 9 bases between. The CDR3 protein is CASSLEGGYEQYF. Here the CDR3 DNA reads TGTGCCAGCAGCTTGGAGGGGGGCTACGAGCAGTACTTC. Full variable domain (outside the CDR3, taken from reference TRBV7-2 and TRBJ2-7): GAGVSQSPSNKVTEKGKDVELRCDPISGHTALYWYRQSLGQGLEFLIYFQGNSAPDKSGLPSDRFSAERTGGSVSTLTIQRTQQEDSAVYLCASSLEGGYEQYFGPGTRLTVT.

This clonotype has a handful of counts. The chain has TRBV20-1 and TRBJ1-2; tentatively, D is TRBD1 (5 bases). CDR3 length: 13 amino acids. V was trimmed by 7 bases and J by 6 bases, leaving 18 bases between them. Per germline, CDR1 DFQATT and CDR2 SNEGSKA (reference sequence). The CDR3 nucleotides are TGCAGTGTCCATCGGGGCGGAGGGGATGGCTACACCTTC. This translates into CSVHRGGGDGYTF.

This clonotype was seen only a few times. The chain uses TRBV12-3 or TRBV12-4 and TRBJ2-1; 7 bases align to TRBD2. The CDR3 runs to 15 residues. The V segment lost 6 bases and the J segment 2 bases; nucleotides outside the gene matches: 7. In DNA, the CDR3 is TGTGCCAGCAGCGCCCAGCGGGGAGCCTACAATGAGCAGTTCTTC. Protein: CASSAQRGAYNEQFF.

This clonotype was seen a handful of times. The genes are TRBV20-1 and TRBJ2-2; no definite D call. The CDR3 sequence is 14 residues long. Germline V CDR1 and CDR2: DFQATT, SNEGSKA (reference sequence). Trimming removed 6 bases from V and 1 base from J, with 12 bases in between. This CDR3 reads CSALPTLNTGELFF. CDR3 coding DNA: TGCAGTGCCCTCCCAACTCTGAACACCGGGGAGCTGTTTTTT.

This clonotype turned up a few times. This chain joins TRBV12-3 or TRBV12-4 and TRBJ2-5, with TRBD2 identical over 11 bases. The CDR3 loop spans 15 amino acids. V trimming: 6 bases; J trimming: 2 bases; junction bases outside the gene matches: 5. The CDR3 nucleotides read TGTGCCAGCAGGGGGACTAGCGGAGTACAAGAGACCCAGTACTTC. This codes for CASRGTSGVQETQYF.

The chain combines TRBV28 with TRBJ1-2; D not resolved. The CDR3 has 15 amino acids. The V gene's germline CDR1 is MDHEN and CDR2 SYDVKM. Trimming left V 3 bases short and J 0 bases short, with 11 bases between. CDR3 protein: CASSFQPSPNYGYTF. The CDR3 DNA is TGTGCCAGCAGTTTTCAGCCAAGTCCTAACTATGGCTACACCTTC.

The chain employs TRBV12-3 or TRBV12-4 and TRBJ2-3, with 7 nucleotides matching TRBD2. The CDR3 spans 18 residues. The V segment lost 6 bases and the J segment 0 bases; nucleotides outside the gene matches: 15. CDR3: CASSFLAEIHTSTDTQYF. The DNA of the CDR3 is TGTGCCAGCAGCTTTCTAGCGGAGATTCACACTAGCACAGATACGCAGTATTTT.

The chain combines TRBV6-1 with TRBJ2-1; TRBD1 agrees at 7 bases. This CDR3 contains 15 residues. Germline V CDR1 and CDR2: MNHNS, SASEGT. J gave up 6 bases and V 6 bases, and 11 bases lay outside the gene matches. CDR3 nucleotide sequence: TGTGCCAGCAGCACCAGACAGGGAGCTTTCAATGAGCAGTTCTTC. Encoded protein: CASSTRQGAFNEQFF.

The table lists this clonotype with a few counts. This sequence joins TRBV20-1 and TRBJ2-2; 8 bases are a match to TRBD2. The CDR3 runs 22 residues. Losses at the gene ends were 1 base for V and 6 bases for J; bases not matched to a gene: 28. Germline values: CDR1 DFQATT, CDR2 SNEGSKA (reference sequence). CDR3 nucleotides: TGCAGTGCTAGAGTTCGCCGGCCGCGAAGCCTTAATTTTAGCGGGGTCCCCGGGGAGCTGTTTTTT. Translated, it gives CSARVRRPRSLNFSGVPGELFF.

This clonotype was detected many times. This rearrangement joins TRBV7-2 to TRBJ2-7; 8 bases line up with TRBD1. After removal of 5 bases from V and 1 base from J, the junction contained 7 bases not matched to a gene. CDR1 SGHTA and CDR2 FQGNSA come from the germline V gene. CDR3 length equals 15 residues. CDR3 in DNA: TGTGCCAGCAGCCCTTGGACAGGGAGATCCTACGAGCAGTACTTC. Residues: CASSPWTGRSYEQYF.

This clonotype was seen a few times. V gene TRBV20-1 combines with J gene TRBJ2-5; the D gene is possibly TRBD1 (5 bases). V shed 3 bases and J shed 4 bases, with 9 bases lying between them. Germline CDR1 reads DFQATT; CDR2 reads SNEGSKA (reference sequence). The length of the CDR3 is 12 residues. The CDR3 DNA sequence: TGCAGTGCTAGCCCAGGGTCAGAGACCCAGTACTTC. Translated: CSASPGSETQYF.